These 8 T cell receptor beta chains came from one sample sequenced in a study of neurological immune-mediated disorders. TCRdb independently ran MiXCR on the 5' RACE reads; one entry per CDR3 protein. The repertoire holds tens of thousands of distinct CDR3 sequences, with less than 5% as singletons. Sequences were obtained from PBMCs. The source of these receptors is a man aged 45-65 years with multiple sclerosis.

This clonotype has at least ten counts. The rearrangement uses TRBV28 and TRBJ2-7, with a tentative D call TRBD2 (5 bases). The CDR3 extends over 15 amino acids. Trimming took off 5 bases at V and 2 bases at J, with 16 bases between the two ends. The germline V gene has CDR1 MDHEN and CDR2 SYDVKM. The CDR3 here is CASSLDWTGTYEQYF. CDR3 DNA sequence: TGTGCCAGCAGTCTTGACTGGACTGGTACCTACGAGCAGTACTTC.

This clonotype was recorded at least ten times. V is TRBV2 and J is TRBJ2-7; D may be TRBD1 (6 bases). The V end lost 4 bases, the J end lost 6 bases, and 16 bases lay between the germline ends. This CDR3 region has 14 residues. Germline V CDR1 and CDR2: SNHLY, FYNNEI. Written as DNA, the CDR3 is TGTGCCAGCAGTGCAAGGGGGAAAACCTCCGAGCAGTACTTC. Its protein is CASSARGKTSEQYF.

Points on this clonotype: This may be a read error: a much more frequent sequence differs by one nucleotide. V and J are TRBV20-1 and TRBJ2-4; TRBD1 matches at 9 bases. The CDR3 consists of 16 residues. V lost 0 bases to trimming and J lost 10 bases; unmatched junction nucleotides: 13. Germline lookup yields CDR1 DFQATT and CDR2 SNEGSKA (reference sequence). The CDR3 DNA reads as TGCAGTGCTAGAGATCCCCAACAGGGGGCAGGAAAAATTCAGTACTTC. Amino acids: CSARDPQQGAGKIQYF.

This clonotype appeared many times. The V gene is TRBV5-6, the J gene TRBJ2-1; D call uncertain. The CDR3 runs 13 residues. CDR1 is SGHDT and CDR2 is YYEEEE in the germline V gene. With 0 bases removed from V and 4 bases from J, the gap between germline ends came to 5 bases. The CDR3 nucleotides are TGTGCCAGCAGCTTGGTTGCGTACAATGAGCAGTTCTTC. Translated, it gives CASSLVAYNEQFF.

This clonotype has at least ten counts. This chain joins TRBV5-1 and TRBJ2-1; D unresolved. Germline lookup yields CDR1 SGHRS and CDR2 YFSETQ. V lost 2 bases to trimming and J lost 6 bases, with 15 bases between them. The CDR3 consists of 15 residues. CDR3 in DNA: TGCGCCAGCAGCTTTAGTCCGCGGACCCCCAATGAGCAGTTCTTC. Translation: CASSFSPRTPNEQFF.

This clonotype was picked up many times. V usage is TRBV12-3 or TRBV12-4 and J usage is TRBJ1-1; D is perhaps TRBD1 (6 bases). The CDR3 has 14 residues. V was clipped by 1 base and J by 4 bases, with 10 bases between them. The CDR3 sequence: CASSLGGLVTEAFF. The CDR3 region has the DNA TGTGCCAGCAGTTTAGGGGGGCTGGTCACTGAAGCTTTCTTT.

The chain links TRBV5-1 to TRBJ1-1; 7 bases agree with TRBD1. Unmatched junction bases numbered 7, after V lost 4 bases and J lost 1 base. CDR3 size: 15 residues. CDR1 SGHRS and CDR2 YFSETQ come from the germline V gene. The CDR3 region has the DNA TGCGCCAGCAGCCTGGAGGGACAGAAGAACACTGAAGCTTTCTTT. As protein: CASSLEGQKNTEAFF.

This clonotype was seen repeatedly, ten times or more. The J gene is TRBJ2-5, the V gene TRBV7-9; 7 bases line up with TRBD2. The CDR3 is made up of 15 amino acids. Trimming removed 5 bases from V and 5 bases from J; junction bases left unmatched: 11. Germline V gives CDR1 SEHNR, CDR2 FQNEAQ (reference sequence). The CDR3 nucleotides read TGTGCCAGCAGCCACCCTCGGGGGGAGTGGGAGACCCAGTACTTC. Its protein is CASSHPRGEWETQYF.